This TCR beta chain was found in a study of T cell responses to AZD1222 COVID-19 vaccine. For the study at large: Second-dose schedules of about 4 or about 12 weeks were combined.

About this clone itself: The antigen remains unidentified.

The V gene lost 5 bases and the J gene lost 3 bases, with 16 bases spanning the gap. Germline CDR1 is SGHTA and CDR2 is FQGTGA. This CDR3 contains 15 residues. Overall study results and limits: Spike-wide coverage was observed for vaccine-associated CD4 TCRs, with dominant responses at 160-218 and 743-854.

TCRdb keeps only in-frame clones here, not all; method: immunoSEQ multiplex PCR. The sample consists of 100,000 or so clones, around nine tenths of them appearing once. V is TRBV7-3 and J is TRBJ1-2, with D possibly matching TRBD1 (6 bases). The sequence came from an adult in good health. Sequencing used peripheral blood, obtained on day 0 of AZD1222 vaccination. The DNA for the CDR3 is TGTGCCAGCAGCGTCTCAGGGGAAGGGTACTATGGCTACACCTTC. This gives the protein CASSVSGEGYYGYTF.